This TCR beta chain was obtained from a study of T cells after yellow fever vaccination. In the case of this clonotype: What it binds is unknown.

TCRdb reanalysed the 5' RACE reads using MiXCR and keeps one entry per CDR3 protein. The sample includes hundreds of thousands of distinct CDR3 sequences, roughly an eighth of them seen just once. Broader study findings: The CD4 and CD8 compartments had a small share of their clonotypes in common.

There are 14 residues in the CDR3. Germline assignment: CDR1 MDHEN and CDR2 SYDVKM. V gave up 2 bases and J gave up 5 bases, with 12 bases separating them. The receptor was isolated from a man aged 30-40 years who received the YFV17D yellow fever vaccine. The specimen was PBMCs, collected on the day of the yellow fever booster vaccination. This sequence joins TRBV28 and TRBJ2-5; D not resolved. The CDR3 region has the DNA TGTGCCAGCAGTTTAGTCGGAAGGAAGGAGACCCAGTACTTC. Translated: CASSLVGRKETQYF.